This T cell receptor beta chain originates from a study of blood T cell repertoires in COVID-19. Study summary: Acute and convalescent COVID-19 samples came from the United States, Italy and Spain. PBMCs, B-cell-depleted T cells, or T cells provided the cDNA or gDNA that made up the material.

V was clipped by 3 bases and J by 5 bases, with 10 bases between them. The CDR3 is made up of 13 amino acids. In the original analysis: Quantification of nucleated cells was approximated via reference gene primer amplification. Profiled with immunoSEQ multiplex PCR; TCRdb holds only in-frame clones, not every one. That table is the source of V, J and clone size, and D and trimming were worked out from the DNA. The data hold over 50,000 clones, with 70% to 90% observed a single time. Sequences were obtained from peripheral blood. The sequence was collected from a man in his 70s with active COVID-19. The chain combines TRBV12-3 or TRBV12-4 with TRBJ1-1; D is possibly TRBD1 (5 bases). The CDR3 loop reads CASSLAGNTEAFF. Written as DNA, the CDR3 is TGTGCCAGCAGTTTGGCAGGGAATACTGAAGCTTTCTTT.